The 18 T cell receptor beta chains in this list originate from one sample, sequenced in a study of blood T cell repertoires in COVID-19 (TCRdb year 2020). The library was prepared using the immunoSEQ multiplex PCR assay. This is the immuneACCESS table as TCRdb keeps it, with only in-frame sequences that have V and J called. A part of the clones is gone; compared with another copy, unresolved V genes explain less than half, and the rest is unexplained. This sample is represented by 200,000 to 250,000 clones; approximately 82% of them were singletons. Over 10% of the sample rests with the top ten. Sequencing was carried out using peripheral blood. The receptors were sampled from a human donor in a cohort sampled during active COVID-19.

V is TRBV27 and J is TRBJ1-5; a weak D match, TRBD1 (6 bases). The CDR3 extends over 13 amino acids. Trimming removed 5 bases at V and 4 bases at J, with 9 bases between. The germline V gene has CDR1 MNHEY and CDR2 SMNVEV (reference sequence). CDR3 DNA: TGTGCCAGCAGTAGGGACATTAATCAGCCCCAGCATTTT. It yields the protein CASSRDINQPQHF.

The V call is TRBV5-1, the J call TRBJ2-2; tentative D call: TRBD1 (6 bases). The CDR3 consists of 15 residues. V was pared by 7 bases and J by 0 bases, with 13 bases between. Germline lookup yields CDR1 SGHRS and CDR2 YFSETQ. Here the CDR3 DNA reads TGCGCCAGCGGTACAGGGACGGCGAACACCGGGGAGCTGTTTTTT. Its protein product is CASGTGTANTGELFF.

The chain combines TRBV28 with TRBJ1-2, with 7 bases matching TRBD1. Germline lookup yields CDR1 MDHEN and CDR2 SYDVKM. This CDR3 comprises 17 residues. The V segment lost 3 bases and the J segment 7 bases; nucleotides outside the gene matches: 17. The CDR3: CASSLGMVTGLTVGYTF. The CDR3, as DNA: TGTGCCAGCAGTTTGGGGATGGTGACAGGGCTAACGGTTGGCTACACCTTC.

CDR3 bases: TGTGCCAGCAGATACGACAGGGTCGGCACCGGGGAGCTGTTTTTT. Its translation: CASRYDRVGTGELFF. The chain is built from TRBV28 and TRBJ2-2, with 7 bases aligning to TRBD1. This CDR3 region has 15 residues. CDR1 and CDR2 from the germline V gene are MDHEN and SYDVKM. The J segment lost 4 bases and the V segment lost 6 bases, leaving 8 bases of the junction unmatched.

On this clone itself: At one end the junction does not follow the germline gene, possibly because of a read error. The genes are TRBV28 and TRBJ2-3; TRBD2 matches 13 bases. There are 13 residues in the CDR3. From germline, CDR1 is MDHEN and CDR2 SYDVKM. In nucleotides, the CDR3 is TGTGCCAGCAGTTTATCTGCCGGGACTAGCGGGACCTTT. This translates into CASSLSAGTSGTF.

The V call is TRBV5-1, the J call TRBJ2-5, with D tentatively TRBD2 (5 bases). V gave up 0 bases and J gave up 5 bases, with 8 bases separating them. Germline-derived CDR1 and CDR2 are SGHRS and YFSETQ. The CDR3 consists of 13 residues. CDR3: CASSLDPGETQYF. The CDR3 DNA reads as TGCGCCAGCAGCTTGGATCCGGGGGAGACCCAGTACTTC.

This chain uses TRBV11-2 with TRBJ2-7; 7 bases fit TRBD1. The CDR3 totals 15 residues. Germline lookup yields CDR1 SGHAT and CDR2 FQNNGV. V lost 5 bases to trimming and J lost 1 base; unmatched junction nucleotides: 8. CDR3 in DNA: TGTGCCAGCAGCGCCCGGGACAGAGGTTCCTACGAGCAGTACTTC. Translation: CASSARDRGSYEQYF. The full variable domain, rest sourced from reference TRBV11-2 and TRBJ2-7, is EAGVAQSPRYKIIEKRQSVAFWCNPISGHATLYWYQQILGQGPKLLIQFQNNGVVDDSQLPKDRFSAERLKGVDSTLKIQPAKLEDSAVYLCASSARDRGSYEQYFGPGTRLTVT.

This chain links TRBV4-1 with TRBJ2-5; 16 bases align to TRBD2. CDR3 length equals 19 residues. Germline CDR1 is MGHRA and CDR2 is YSYEKL. With V trimmed by 4 bases and J by 4 bases, 12 bases remained unmatched. The CDR3: CASSPRGLAGGPLGETQYF. The CDR3 DNA reads TGCGCCAGCAGCCCACGGGGACTAGCGGGAGGGCCTTTGGGAGAGACCCAGTACTTC.

The genes are TRBV18 and TRBJ2-5, with D unresolved. Germline CDR1 and CDR2: KGHSH and LQKENI. The CDR3 has 15 amino acids. With 3 bases removed from V and 5 bases from J, the gap between germline ends came to 16 bases. Here the CDR3 DNA reads TGTGCCAGCTCACCGTCCGTTTCCCACGGGGAGACCCAGTACTTC. Its translation: CASSPSVSHGETQYF.

J is TRBJ2-7 and V is TRBV4-1, with 12 bases matching TRBD2. Germline CDR1 is MGHRA and CDR2 is YSYEKL. The V and J ends lost 4 bases and 2 bases, in that order; junction bases with no gene match: 6. The CDR3 extends over 16 amino acids. In nucleotides, the CDR3 is TGCGCCAGCAGCCCTGGACTAGCGGGACTCCCCTACGAGCAGTACTTC. Translating gives CASSPGLAGLPYEQYF.

This chain uses TRBV27 with TRBJ2-1, with D tentatively TRBD1 (6 bases). The CDR3 has 19 amino acids. Trimming took 6 bases from V and 2 from J, leaving 26 bases between them. Germline lookup yields CDR1 MNHEY and CDR2 SMNVEV (reference sequence). This chain's CDR3 is CASSERGFGERRAYNEQFF. The CDR3 DNA follows: TGTGCCAGCAGCGAAAGGGGGTTTGGGGAGCGAAGGGCCTACAATGAGCAGTTCTTC.

The chain joins TRBV10-2 to TRBJ2-5; TRBD1 aligns across 12 bases. Germline lookup yields CDR1 WSHSY and CDR2 SAAADI. This CDR3 contains 16 residues. The ends lost 5 bases at V and 4 bases at J; junction bases unmatched: 8. CDR3 protein: CASSKRGQGARETQYF. CDR3 DNA: TGCGCCAGCAGTAAAAGGGGACAGGGGGCTCGAGAGACCCAGTACTTC.

The chain has TRBV5-6 and TRBJ2-7, with 10 bases fitting TRBD2. The length of the CDR3 is 13 residues. V lost 0 bases and J lost 7; bases outside the gene matches: 1. Germline assignment: CDR1 SGHDT and CDR2 YYEEEE. In nucleotides, the CDR3 is TGTGCCAGCAGCTTGGCGACTAGCGGGGAGCAGTACTTC. Its protein is CASSLATSGEQYF. The whole variable domain, filled in from reference TRBV5-6 and TRBJ2-7, reads DAGVTQSPTHLIKTRGQQVTLRCSPKSGHDTVSWYQQALGQGPQFIFQYYEEEERQRGNFPDRFSGHQFPNYSSELNVNALLLGDSALYLCASSLATSGEQYFGPGTRLTVT.

The V and J genes are TRBV5-6 and TRBJ1-6; perhaps TRBD1 as D (5 bases). The CDR3 is 15 amino acids. V dropped 4 bases and J dropped 9 bases, with 17 bases sitting between them. The germline V gene encodes CDR1 SGHDT and CDR2 YYEEEE. This chain's CDR3 is CASSTRDWGFSPLHF. For the CDR3, the DNA is TGTGCCAGCAGCACCAGGGACTGGGGATTTTCACCCCTCCACTTT.

V is TRBV23-1 and J is TRBJ1-2; 8 bases map to TRBD1. TRBV23-1 is known as an ORF, though its function is uncertain. The CDR3 is made up of 15 amino acids. V shed 8 bases and J 7 bases; nucleotides not matched to a gene: 15. The CDR3 DNA is TGCGCCAGCCATAACATCGCCGGGACAGGTACTGGCTACACCTTC. It translates to CASHNIAGTGTGYTF.

The chain carries TRBV30 and TRBJ1-5, with TRBD1 as a possible D gene (6 bases). The CDR3 runs 17 residues. Germline V lookup: CDR1 GTSNPN, CDR2 SVGIG (reference sequence). The germline V and J ends were trimmed by 0 bases and 0 bases, with 15 bases remaining between them. This CDR3 is CAWSVGRGSHSNQPQHF. The DNA for the CDR3 is TGTGCCTGGAGTGTAGGGAGGGGGTCACATAGCAATCAGCCCCAGCATTTT.

This chain uses TRBV5-1 with TRBJ2-7; a weak D match, TRBD2 (6 bases). V lost 2 bases to trimming and J lost 5 bases, with 11 bases between them. Per the germline V gene, CDR1 is SGHRS and CDR2 is YFSETQ. The CDR3 consists of 13 residues. The CDR3 DNA reads as TGCGCCAGCAGCTTTTTCAGGGAGGACGAGCAGTACTTC. Translation gives CASSFFREDEQYF.

The chain employs TRBV11-2 and TRBJ2-5, with 9 bases fitting TRBD2. Germline trimming cut 3 bases from V and 2 bases from J; bases unmatched to any gene: 10. CDR1 and CDR2 from the germline V gene are SGHAT and FQNNGV. This CDR3 is 17 amino acids long. Here the CDR3 reads CASSFRLAEVKQETQYF. CDR3 sequence (DNA): TGTGCCAGCAGCTTTCGACTAGCGGAAGTGAAACAAGAGACCCAGTACTTC.